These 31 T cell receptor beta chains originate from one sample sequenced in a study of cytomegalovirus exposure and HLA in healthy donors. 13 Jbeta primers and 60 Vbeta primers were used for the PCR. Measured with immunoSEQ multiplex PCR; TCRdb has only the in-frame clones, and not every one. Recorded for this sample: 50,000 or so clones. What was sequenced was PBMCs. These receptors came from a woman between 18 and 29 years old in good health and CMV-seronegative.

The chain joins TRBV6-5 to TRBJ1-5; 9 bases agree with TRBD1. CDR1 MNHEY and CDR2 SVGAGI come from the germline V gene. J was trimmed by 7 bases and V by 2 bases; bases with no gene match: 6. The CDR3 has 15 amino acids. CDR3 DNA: TGTGCCAGCAGTTACGCGGGACAGGGTGGGCAGCCCCAGCATTTT. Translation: CASSYAGQGGQPQHF.

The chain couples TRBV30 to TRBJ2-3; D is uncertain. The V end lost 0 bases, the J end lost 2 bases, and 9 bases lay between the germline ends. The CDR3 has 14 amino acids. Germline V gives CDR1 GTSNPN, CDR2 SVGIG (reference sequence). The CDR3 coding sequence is TGTGCCTGGAGTGTAATAACAGCCACAGATACGCAGTATTTT. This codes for CAWSVITATDTQYF.

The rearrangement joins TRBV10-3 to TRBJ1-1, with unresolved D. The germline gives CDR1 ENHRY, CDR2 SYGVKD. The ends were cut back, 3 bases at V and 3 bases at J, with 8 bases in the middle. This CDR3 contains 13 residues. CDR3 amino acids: CAISDMVDTEAFF. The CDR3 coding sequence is TGTGCCATCAGTGATATGGTAGACACTGAAGCTTTCTTT.

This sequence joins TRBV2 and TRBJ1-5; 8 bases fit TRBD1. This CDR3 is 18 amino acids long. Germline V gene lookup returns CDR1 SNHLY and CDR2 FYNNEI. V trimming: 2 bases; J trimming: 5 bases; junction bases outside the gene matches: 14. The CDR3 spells CASSEQAPRGRGYQPQHF. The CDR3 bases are TGTGCCAGCAGTGAACAGGCCCCCAGGGGGCGAGGGTATCAGCCCCAGCATTTT.

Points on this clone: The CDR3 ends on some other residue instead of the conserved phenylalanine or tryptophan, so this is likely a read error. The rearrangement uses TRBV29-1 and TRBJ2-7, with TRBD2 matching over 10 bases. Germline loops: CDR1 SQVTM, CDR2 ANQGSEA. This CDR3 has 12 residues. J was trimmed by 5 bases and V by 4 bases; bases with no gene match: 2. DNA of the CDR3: TGCAGCGTTGGAGCGGGAGGGGACGAGCAGTACCTC. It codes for CSVGAGGDEQYL.

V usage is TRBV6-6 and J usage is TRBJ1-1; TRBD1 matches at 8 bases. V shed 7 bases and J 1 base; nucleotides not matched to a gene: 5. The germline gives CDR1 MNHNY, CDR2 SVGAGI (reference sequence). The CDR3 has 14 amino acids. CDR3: CASTTGQGNTEAFF. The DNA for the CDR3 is TGTGCCAGCACAACAGGACAGGGGAACACTGAAGCTTTCTTT.

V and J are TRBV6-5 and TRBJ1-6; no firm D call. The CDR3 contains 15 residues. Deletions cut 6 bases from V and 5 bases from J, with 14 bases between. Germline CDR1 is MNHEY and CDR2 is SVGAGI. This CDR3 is CASSSAERDNSPLHF. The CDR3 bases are TGTGCCAGCAGCTCCGCTGAGAGGGATAATTCACCCCTCCACTTT.

The CDR3 DNA sequence: TGTGCCAGCGAAACAAGAGGGCGCGAGCAGTACTTC. Its protein product is CASETRGREQYF. The rearrangement links TRBV28 to TRBJ2-7, with TRBD2 as a possible D gene (5 bases). Trimming pared 8 bases from V and 6 bases from J, leaving 14 bases between. In germline, CDR1 is MDHEN, CDR2 SYDVKM. This CDR3 comprises 12 residues.

The CDR3 sequence: CASSDRGVKPYNSPLHF. CDR3 nucleotides: TGTGCCAGCTCCGACAGGGGAGTTAAGCCCTATAATTCACCCCTCCACTTT. The V and J genes are TRBV2 and TRBJ1-6; 8 bases line up with TRBD1. The CDR3 loop spans 17 amino acids. Germline V gene lookup returns CDR1 SNHLY and CDR2 FYNNEI. Trimming took 8 bases from V and 2 from J; bases not matched to a gene: 11.

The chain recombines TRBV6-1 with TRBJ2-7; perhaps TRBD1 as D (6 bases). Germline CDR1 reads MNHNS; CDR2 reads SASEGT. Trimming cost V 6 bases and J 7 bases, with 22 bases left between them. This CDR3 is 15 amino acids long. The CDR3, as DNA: TGTGCCAGCAGGTCGCACCTTCGACAGGATTTGGAGCAGTACTTC. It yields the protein CASRSHLRQDLEQYF.

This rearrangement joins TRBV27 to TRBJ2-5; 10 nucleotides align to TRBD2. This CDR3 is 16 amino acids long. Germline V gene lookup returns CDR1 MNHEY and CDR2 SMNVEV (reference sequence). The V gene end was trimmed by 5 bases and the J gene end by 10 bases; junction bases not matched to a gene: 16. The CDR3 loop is CASSRRTSGTAENQYF. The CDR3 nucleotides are TGTGCCAGCAGTCGTAGGACTAGCGGAACGGCAGAAAACCAGTACTTC.

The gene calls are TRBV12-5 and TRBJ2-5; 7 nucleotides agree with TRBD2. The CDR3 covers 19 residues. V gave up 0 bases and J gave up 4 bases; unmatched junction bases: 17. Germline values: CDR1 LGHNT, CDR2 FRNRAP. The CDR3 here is CASGLVWGGRDSPLETQYF. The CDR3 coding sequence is TGTGCTAGTGGTTTGGTATGGGGGGGAAGAGACTCCCCCCTAGAGACCCAGTACTTC.

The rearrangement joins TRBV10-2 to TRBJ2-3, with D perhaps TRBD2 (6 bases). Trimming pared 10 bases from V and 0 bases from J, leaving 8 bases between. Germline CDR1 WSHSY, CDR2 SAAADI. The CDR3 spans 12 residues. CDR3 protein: CATSASTDTQYF. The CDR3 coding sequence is TGCGCCACTAGCGCCAGCACAGATACGCAGTATTTT.

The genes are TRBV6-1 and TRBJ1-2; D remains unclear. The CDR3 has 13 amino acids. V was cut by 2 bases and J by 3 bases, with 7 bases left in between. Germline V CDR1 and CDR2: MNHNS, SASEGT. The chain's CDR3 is CASSEMAHYGYTF. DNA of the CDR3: TGTGCCAGCAGTGAAATGGCCCACTATGGCTACACCTTC.

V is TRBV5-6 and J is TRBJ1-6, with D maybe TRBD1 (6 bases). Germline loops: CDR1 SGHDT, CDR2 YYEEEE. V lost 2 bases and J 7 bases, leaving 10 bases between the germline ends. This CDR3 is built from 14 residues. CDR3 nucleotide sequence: TGTGCCAGCAGCTTAGGACAGAGCAATTCACCCCTCCACTTT. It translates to CASSLGQSNSPLHF.

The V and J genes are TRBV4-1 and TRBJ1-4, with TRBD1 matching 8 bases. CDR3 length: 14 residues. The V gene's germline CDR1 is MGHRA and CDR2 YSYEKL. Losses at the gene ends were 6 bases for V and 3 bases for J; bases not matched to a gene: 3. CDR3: CASRGRGPNEKLFF. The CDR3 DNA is TGCGCCAGCAGAGGCAGGGGGCCTAATGAAAAACTGTTTTTT.

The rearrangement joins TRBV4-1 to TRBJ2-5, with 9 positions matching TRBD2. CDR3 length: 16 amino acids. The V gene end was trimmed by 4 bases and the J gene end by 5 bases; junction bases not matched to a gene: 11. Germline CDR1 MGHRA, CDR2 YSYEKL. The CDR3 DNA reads TGCGCCAGCAGCCTGTCGACTAGCGGTTGGGGTGAGACCCAGTACTTC. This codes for CASSLSTSGWGETQYF.

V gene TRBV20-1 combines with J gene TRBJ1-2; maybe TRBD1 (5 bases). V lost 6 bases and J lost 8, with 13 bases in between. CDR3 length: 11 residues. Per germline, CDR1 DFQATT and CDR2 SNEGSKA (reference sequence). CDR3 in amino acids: CSAVRVRGYTF. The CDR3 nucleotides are TGCAGTGCAGTCAGGGTCCGAGGCTACACCTTC.

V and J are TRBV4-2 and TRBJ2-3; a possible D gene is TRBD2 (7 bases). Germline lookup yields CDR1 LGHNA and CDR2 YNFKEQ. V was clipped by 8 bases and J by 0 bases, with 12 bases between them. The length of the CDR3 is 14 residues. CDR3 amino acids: CASGGGPSTDTQYF. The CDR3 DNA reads TGTGCCAGCGGGGGGGGGCCTAGCACAGATACGCAGTATTTT.

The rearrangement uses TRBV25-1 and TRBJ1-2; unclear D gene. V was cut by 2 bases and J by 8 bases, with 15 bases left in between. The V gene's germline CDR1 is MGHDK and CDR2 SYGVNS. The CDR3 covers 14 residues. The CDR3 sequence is CASSEQWADNGYTF. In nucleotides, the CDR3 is TGTGCCAGCAGTGAACAATGGGCAGACAACGGCTACACCTTC.

CDR3 sequence (DNA): TGCAGCGCAGGGACTAGCGGGAGAGCCGAGCAGTACTTC. This gives the protein CSAGTSGRAEQYF. The rearrangement joins TRBV29-1 to TRBJ2-7; 14 positions agree with TRBD2. The CDR3 loop spans 13 amino acids. Germline CDR1 reads SQVTM; CDR2 reads ANQGSEA. The ends lost 7 bases at V and 6 bases at J; junction bases unmatched: 5.

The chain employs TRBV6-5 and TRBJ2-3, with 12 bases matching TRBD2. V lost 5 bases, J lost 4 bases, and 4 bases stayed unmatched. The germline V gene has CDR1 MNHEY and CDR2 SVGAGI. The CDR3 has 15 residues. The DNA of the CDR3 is TGTGCCAGCAGTCCTAGCGGGGGGGCCCCAGATACGCAGTATTTT. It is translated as CASSPSGGAPDTQYF.

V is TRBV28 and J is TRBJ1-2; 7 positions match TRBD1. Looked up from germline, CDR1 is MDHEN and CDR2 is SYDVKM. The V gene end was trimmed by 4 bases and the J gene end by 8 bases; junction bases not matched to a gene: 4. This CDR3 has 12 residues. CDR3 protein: CASSSQGWGYTF. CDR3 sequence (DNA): TGTGCCAGCAGTTCACAGGGGTGGGGCTACACCTTC.

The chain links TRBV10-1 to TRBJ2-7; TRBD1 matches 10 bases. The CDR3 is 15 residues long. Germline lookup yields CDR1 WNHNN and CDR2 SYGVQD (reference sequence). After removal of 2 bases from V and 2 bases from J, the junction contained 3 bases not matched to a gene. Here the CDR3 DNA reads TGCGCCAGCAGTGAGGGGACAGGGGTTCCCTACGAGCAGTACTTC. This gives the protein CASSEGTGVPYEQYF.

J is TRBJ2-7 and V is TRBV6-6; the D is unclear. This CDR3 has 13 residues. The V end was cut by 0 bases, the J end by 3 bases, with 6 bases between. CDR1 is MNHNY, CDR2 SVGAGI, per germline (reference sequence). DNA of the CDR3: TGTGCCAGCAGTTACTCGGGCGTCTACGAGCAGTACTTC. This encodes CASSYSGVYEQYF.

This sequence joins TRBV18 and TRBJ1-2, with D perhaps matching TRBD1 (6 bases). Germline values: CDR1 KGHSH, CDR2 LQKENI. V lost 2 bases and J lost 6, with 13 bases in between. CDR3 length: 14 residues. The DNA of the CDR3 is TGTGCCAGCTCACCAACGGCAGGGGCCGATGGCTACACCTTC. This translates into CASSPTAGADGYTF.

The CDR3 here is CAWGGQNNQPQHF. The CDR3 nucleotides read TGTGCCTGGGGGGGACAGAATAATCAGCCCCAGCATTTT. This chain uses TRBV30 with TRBJ1-5; 7 bases match TRBD1. The CDR3 contains 13 residues. Trimming cost V 5 bases and J 4 bases; bases outside gene matches: 5. The germline gives CDR1 GTSNPN, CDR2 SVGIG (reference sequence). Based on the CDR3 plus reference TRBV30 and TRBJ1-5, the full variable domain is SQTIHQWPATLVQPVGSPLSLECTVEGTSNPNLYWYRQAAGRGLQLLFYSVGIGQISSEVPQNLSASRPQDRQFILSSKKLLLSDSGFYLCAWGGQNNQPQHFGDGTRLSIL.

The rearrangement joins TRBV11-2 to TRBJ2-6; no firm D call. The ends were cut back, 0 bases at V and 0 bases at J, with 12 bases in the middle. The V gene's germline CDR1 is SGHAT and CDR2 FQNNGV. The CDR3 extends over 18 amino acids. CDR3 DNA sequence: TGTGCCAGCAGCTTAGAGTACGGTTGGAGCTCTGGGGCCAACGTCCTGACTTTC. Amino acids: CASSLEYGWSSGANVLTF.

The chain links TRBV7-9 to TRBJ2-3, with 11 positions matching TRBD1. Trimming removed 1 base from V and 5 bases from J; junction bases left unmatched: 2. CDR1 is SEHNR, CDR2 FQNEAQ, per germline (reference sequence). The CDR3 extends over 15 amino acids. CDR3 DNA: TGTGCCAGCAGCTTAGGCGGGACAGGGGGAGATACGCAGTATTTT. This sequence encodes CASSLGGTGGDTQYF. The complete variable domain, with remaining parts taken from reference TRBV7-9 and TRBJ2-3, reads DTGVSQNPRHKITKRGQNVTFRCDPISEHNRLYWYRQTLGQGPEFLTYFQNEAQLEKSRLLSDRFSAERPKGSFSTLEIQRTEQGDSAMYLCASSLGGTGGDTQYFGPGTRLTVL.

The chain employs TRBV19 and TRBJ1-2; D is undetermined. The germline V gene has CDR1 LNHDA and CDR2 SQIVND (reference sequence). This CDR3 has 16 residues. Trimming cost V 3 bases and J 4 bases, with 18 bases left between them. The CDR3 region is CASSILSSRESYGYTF. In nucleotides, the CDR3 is TGTGCCAGTAGTATTCTCTCGTCGAGGGAGAGCTATGGCTACACCTTC.

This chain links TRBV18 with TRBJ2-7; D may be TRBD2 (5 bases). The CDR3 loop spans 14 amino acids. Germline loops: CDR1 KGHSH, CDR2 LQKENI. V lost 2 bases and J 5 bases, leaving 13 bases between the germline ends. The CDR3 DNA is TGTGCCAGCTCACCAGAAAGAACGAGGGACGAGCAGTACTTC. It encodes CASSPERTRDEQYF.